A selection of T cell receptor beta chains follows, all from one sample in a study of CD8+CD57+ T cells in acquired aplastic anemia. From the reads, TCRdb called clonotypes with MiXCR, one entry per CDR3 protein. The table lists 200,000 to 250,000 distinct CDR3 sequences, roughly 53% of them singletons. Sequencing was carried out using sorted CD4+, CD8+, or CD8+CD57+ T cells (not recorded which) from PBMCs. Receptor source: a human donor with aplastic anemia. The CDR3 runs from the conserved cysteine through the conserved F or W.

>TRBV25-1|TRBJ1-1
CASMGAGNTEAFF
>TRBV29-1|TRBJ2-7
CSVYGDYEQYF
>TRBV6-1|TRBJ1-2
CASSLQGLYYGYTF
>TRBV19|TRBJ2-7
CASSRTRGGYEQYF
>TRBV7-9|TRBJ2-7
CASSPGTSGGGLEQYF
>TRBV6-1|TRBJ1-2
CASSVDRTSGNTF
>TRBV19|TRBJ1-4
CASSIDRGYEKLFF
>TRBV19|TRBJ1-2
CASSTFHGQPFNYGYTF
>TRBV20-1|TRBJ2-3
CSASSADSHTDTQYF
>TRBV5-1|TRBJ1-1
CASSSLGTGNTEAFF
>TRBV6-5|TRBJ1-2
CASSYPEGRGNYGYTF
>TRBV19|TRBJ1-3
CASSAPDRHPGNTIYF
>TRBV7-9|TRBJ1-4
CASSLNEGQKSKLFF